This T cell receptor (beta chain) was observed in a study of blood T cell repertoires in COVID-19. Trimming left V 0 bases short and J 3 bases short, with 3 bases between. This CDR3 region has 12 residues. The V gene's germline CDR1 is LNHNV and CDR2 YYDKDF (reference sequence). Generated by immunoSEQ multiplex PCR, the TCRdb table keeps only in-frame clones and is missing some. The table lists about 78,000 clones, around nine tenths of them singletons. The sample consisted of peripheral blood. The receptor was derived from a man in his fifties or sixties with active or convalescent COVID-19. The V gene is TRBV15, the J gene TRBJ2-7; D gene unclear. The CDR3 bases are TGTGCCACCAGCAGAGATAGCTACGAGCAGTACTTC. Amino acids: CATSRDSYEQYF.